Listed below are T cell receptor beta chains from one sample, sequenced in a study of T cell responses to AZD1222 COVID-19 vaccine. Assay used: immunoSEQ multiplex PCR; TCRdb lists only in-frame clones, some missing. The table shows 110,000 to 150,000 clones, with roughly 90% occurring only once. The sequencing here drew on peripheral blood, taken on day 0 of AZD1222 vaccination. These receptors all come from an adult in good health. Both conserved end residues are part of each CDR3. Fields, in order: CDR3 protein, CDR3 length, D gene, V gene. The D gene is left open where the match is weak.

CDR3: CASSQGFGQGGGYTF
length: 15
D: TRBD1
V: TRBV4-1

CDR3: CASSSQGIHSPLHF
length: 14
D: -
V: TRBV5-4

CDR3: CASSTSTALETQYF
length: 14
D: -
V: TRBV21-1

CDR3: CASRPRQSSYEQYF
length: 14
D: -
V: TRBV27

CDR3: CATSKWRGQETQYF
length: 14
D: -
V: TRBV15

CDR3: CASSLGPLSYEQYF
length: 14
D: -
V: TRBV5-1

CDR3: CASSLVLGIRYEQYF
length: 15
D: -
V: TRBV27

CDR3: CATSDRNIGEDQPQHF
length: 16
D: -
V: TRBV24-1

CDR3: CASTVVNQPQHF
length: 12
D: -
V: TRBV6-4

CDR3: CATGYWDNSPLHF
length: 13
D: -
V: TRBV6-6

CDR3: CSAGRGQSNYGYTF
length: 14
D: TRBD1
V: TRBV29-1

CDR3: CATSEISSGTNNEQFF
length: 16
D: TRBD2
V: TRBV24-1

CDR3: CASSLKQHGYGYTF
length: 14
D: -
V: TRBV5-4

CDR3: CASSSNGYTF
length: 10
D: -
V: TRBV28

CDR3: CASSLGTTNTEAFF
length: 14
D: -
V: TRBV27

CDR3: CASSPDWTKASYEQYF
length: 16
D: -
V: TRBV11-2

CDR3: CASHRAGDQPQHF
length: 13
D: -
V: TRBV2

CDR3: CASKSPGVNSPLHF
length: 14
D: -
V: TRBV27

CDR3: CASSRAWGNYGYTF
length: 14
D: -
V: TRBV28

CDR3: CASSSTRAGETSAYEQYF
length: 18
D: TRBD2
V: TRBV27

CDR3: CASSYWSGNTGELFF
length: 15
D: -
V: TRBV6-5

CDR3: CASSLRWVGEQYF
length: 13
D: -
V: TRBV13

CDR3: CASSSTSGRAIYEQYF
length: 16
D: TRBD2
V: TRBV7-8

CDR3: CASSENVGYANTGELFF
length: 17
D: -
V: TRBV6-1

CDR3: CASSPGDTHTGELFF
length: 15
D: -
V: TRBV6-2/TRBV6-3

CDR3: CAWSVGRGRGEAFF
length: 14
D: -
V: TRBV30

CDR3: CASRPHYEQYF
length: 11
D: -
V: TRBV6-4

CDR3: CASSYLPLGGFNQPQHF
length: 17
D: -
V: TRBV6-2/TRBV6-3

CDR3: CASSSYSGLSSYNEQFF
length: 17
D: -
V: TRBV5-5

CDR3: CASSLKAGGSTEAFF
length: 15
D: TRBD1
V: TRBV7-2

CDR3: CAWGTGGRETQYF
length: 13
D: TRBD1
V: TRBV30

CDR3: CATSPGFRNTGELFF
length: 15
D: -
V: TRBV15

CDR3: CASSLGLVSSTDTQYF
length: 16
D: -
V: TRBV7-8

CDR3: CASSSRTGTGNTIYF
length: 15
D: TRBD1
V: TRBV5-1

CDR3: CASSQDPDRGLGNTIYF
length: 17
D: TRBD1
V: TRBV4-3

CDR3: CASSRRGRTEAFF
length: 13
D: -
V: TRBV5-8

CDR3: CASSGEGRQETQYF
length: 14
D: -
V: TRBV5-5

CDR3: CASSLDKGFRRTEAFF
length: 16
D: -
V: TRBV7-2

CDR3: CASSDLGGPNYGYTF
length: 15
D: -
V: TRBV10-1

CDR3: CASGRAGVYYNEQFF
length: 15
D: -
V: TRBV2

CDR3: CASSLVQGGTDTQYF
length: 15
D: -
V: TRBV5-5

CDR3: CASSQGHLLGGIDTEAFF
length: 18
D: -
V: TRBV4-1

CDR3: CASSQEGWSGTFLHEQYF
length: 18
D: TRBD2
V: TRBV3-1/TRBV3-2

CDR3: CASSQGEPDPWNQPQHF
length: 17
D: -
V: TRBV4-1

CDR3: CASRGILNTEAFF
length: 13
D: -
V: TRBV6-5

CDR3: CASSRTGQYPTNEKLFF
length: 17
D: TRBD1
V: TRBV4-1

CDR3: CASSPRGVTTEAFF
length: 14
D: -
V: TRBV18

CDR3: CASSFAVEAFF
length: 11
D: -
V: TRBV12-3/TRBV12-4

CDR3: CASSLRWNQPQHF
length: 13
D: -
V: TRBV12-3/TRBV12-4

CDR3: CASSLDDSRLELNTEAFF
length: 18
D: -
V: TRBV27

CDR3: CAWSVSPGSGNTIYF
length: 15
D: -
V: TRBV30